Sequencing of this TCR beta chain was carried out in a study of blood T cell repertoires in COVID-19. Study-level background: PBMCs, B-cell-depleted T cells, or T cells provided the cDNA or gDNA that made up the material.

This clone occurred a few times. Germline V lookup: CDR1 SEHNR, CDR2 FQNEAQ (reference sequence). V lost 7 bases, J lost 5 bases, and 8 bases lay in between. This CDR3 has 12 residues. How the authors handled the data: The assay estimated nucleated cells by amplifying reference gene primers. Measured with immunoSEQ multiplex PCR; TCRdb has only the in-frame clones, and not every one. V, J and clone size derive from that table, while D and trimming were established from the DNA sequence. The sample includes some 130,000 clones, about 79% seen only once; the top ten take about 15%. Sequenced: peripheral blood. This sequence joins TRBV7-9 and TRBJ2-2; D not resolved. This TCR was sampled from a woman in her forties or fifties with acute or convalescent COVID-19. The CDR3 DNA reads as TGTGCCAGCACCCGGGTAACCGGGGAGCTGTTTTTT. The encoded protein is CASTRVTGELFF. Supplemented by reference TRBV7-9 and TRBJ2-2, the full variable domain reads DTGVSQNPRHKITKRGQNVTFRCDPISEHNRLYWYRQTLGQGPEFLTYFQNEAQLEKSRLLSDRFSAERPKGSFSTLEIQRTEQGDSAMYLCASTRVTGELFFGEGSRLTVL.